The clone carrying this T cell receptor (beta chain) has a handful of counts. Its antigen is not identified. This CDR3 contains 12 residues. Trimming removed 3 bases at V and 5 bases at J, with 10 bases between. The germline gives CDR1 DFQATT, CDR2 SNEGSKA (reference sequence). This sample was taken from a study of T cell repertoires in cytomegalovirus infection. Findings and caveats of the study: Identification of carriers of CMV plus the relevant HLA was achieved through cumulative public TCR beta family frequency.

TCRdb reprocessed the reads with MiXCR, giving one entry per CDR3 protein. Here the sample spans about 310,000 distinct CDR3 sequences, roughly a sixth being singletons. This clonotype was obtained from a human donor in good health (CMV status not recorded). Some clones in this sample may be carry-over from other donors' samples. The chain uses TRBV20-1 and TRBJ2-5; D ambiguous. The sequencing input was PBMCs. DNA of the CDR3: TGCAGTGCTAGCCCCCAAGACGAGACCCAGTACTTC. This codes for CSASPQDETQYF.